This is a list of T cell receptor beta chains from one sample in a study of brain T cells in children with intractable seizures. Measured with immunoSEQ multiplex PCR; TCRdb has only the in-frame clones, and not every one. The repertoire holds 340,000 or so clones, approximately 93% seen once, with 5.7% in the top ten. Sequences were derived from peripheral blood, sampled approximately 5 months after surgery. The receptors come from a boy in the first two years of life with tuberous sclerosis and intractable seizures. CDR3s include the opening cysteine and the closing phenylalanine or tryptophan. A D gene is named only where the DNA matches it firmly. A clone size is listed for some rows: how often the clone was seen (once, few, many), or a class if it is expanded.

size,V,J,D,DNA,CDR3
few,TRBV7-9,TRBJ1-6,TRBD1,TGTGCCAGCAGCTTATCAGGGGGGAGCTCACCCCTCCACTTT,CASSLSGGSSPLHF
few,TRBV6-6,TRBJ1-2,.,TGTGCCAGCAGTCGACAGGTAAGGGATGGCTACACCTTC,CASSRQVRDGYTF
.,TRBV3-1/TRBV3-2,TRBJ2-3,.,TGTGCCAGCAGCCGGACGGGAACAATGGCAGATACGCAGTATTTT,CASSRTGTMADTQYF
.,TRBV7-9,TRBJ2-7,.,TGTGCCAGCAGCTTAGCGTACCGGGGTACGGCCTACGAGCAGTACTTC,CASSLAYRGTAYEQYF
.,TRBV2,TRBJ2-1,.,TGTGCCAGCAGTGAAACCCTAGGATCCAACAATGAGCAGTTCTTC,CASSETLGSNNEQFF
once,TRBV19,TRBJ1-5,.,TGTGCCAGTAGTATACGAAGCGGAAAAAGCAATCAGCCCCAGCATTTT,CASSIRSGKSNQPQHF
.,TRBV30,TRBJ2-7,TRBD2,TGTGCCTGGAACCCTGACTCGACTAGCGCCCCCTACGAGCAGTACTTC,CAWNPDSTSAPYEQYF
.,TRBV19,TRBJ1-1,.,TGTGCCAGTAGTATAGCATGGGGGCGGGGGACTGAAGCTTTCTTT,CASSIAWGRGTEAFF
.,TRBV19,TRBJ2-3,TRBD1,TGTGCCAGTAGTGCGCCCCACAGGGGGGTAGATACGCAGTATTTT,CASSAPHRGVDTQYF
.,TRBV29-1,TRBJ2-5,.,TGCAGCGTTGAGACGGCGGGGAAGGGGACCCAGTACTTC,CSVETAGKGTQYF
.,TRBV6-2/TRBV6-3,TRBJ2-1,TRBD1,TGTGCCAGCAGTTATGACAGGGGGGAGCAGTTCTTC,CASSYDRGEQFF
.,TRBV25-1,TRBJ2-7,TRBD2,TGTGCCAGCAGTGAAGGACTAGCGGGAGGGTACGAGCAGTACTTC,CASSEGLAGGYEQYF
.,TRBV6-2/TRBV6-3,TRBJ1-2,.,TGTGCCAGCAGTTATCCGTATGGCTACACCTTC,CASSYPYGYTF
.,TRBV6-5,TRBJ1-1,.,TGTGCCAGCAGCTCCGGGACTGGAGGGAACACTGAAGCTTTCTTT,CASSSGTGGNTEAFF
.,TRBV9,TRBJ1-2,TRBD1,TGTGCCAGCAGCGTACGGACAGGGGGTGCCCCCTATGGCTACACCTTC,CASSVRTGGAPYGYTF
.,TRBV6-1,TRBJ1-2,.,TGTGCCAGCAGTGAAGTGGAGGGATCCATCTATGGCTACACCTTC,CASSEVEGSIYGYTF
.,TRBV6-4,TRBJ2-7,TRBD2,TGTGCCAGCAGGGGGAGGTTAGCGGGAGGCCTATCCTACGAGCAGTACTTC,CASRGRLAGGLSYEQYF
once,TRBV19,TRBJ1-1,.,TGTGCCAGTAGTATCGGCAGGGAGACTGAAGCTTTCTTT,CASSIGRETEAFF
.,TRBV29-1,TRBJ2-1,.,TGCAGCGGCCGACTAGGTTCCTACAATGAGCAGTTCTTC,CSGRLGSYNEQFF
.,TRBV14,TRBJ1-2,.,TGTGCCAGCAGCCAAAGGGGAGCGGATGGCTACACCTTC,CASSQRGADGYTF
.,TRBV12-3/TRBV12-4,TRBJ1-6,.,TGTGCCAGCAGCAAAGATAATTCACCCCTCCACTTT,CASSKDNSPLHF
.,TRBV7-9,TRBJ2-7,.,TGTGCCAGCTCGACAGGTTTATACGAGCAGTACTTC,CASSTGLYEQYF